What follows is one TCR beta chain and its context. The antigen remains unidentified. PCR involved 60 Vbeta and 13 Jbeta primers. Profiled with immunoSEQ multiplex PCR; TCRdb holds only in-frame clones, not every one. The sample contains tens of thousands of clones, roughly 80% of which appear only once. These data come from a study of cytomegalovirus exposure and HLA in healthy donors. Whole-study findings and limits: Later examination showed HLA-associated TCR beta chains had greater clonal expansion than equally common others.

V dropped 1 base and J dropped 3 bases, with 4 bases sitting between them. Germline CDR1 is SGHTA and CDR2 is FQGNSA. This CDR3 contains 13 residues. The chain employs TRBV7-2 and TRBJ1-3; D gene unclear. The clonotype was recovered from a woman aged 40 to 55 in good health and CMV-seropositive. Input material: PBMCs. The CDR3 loop reads CASSLGHGNTIYF. CDR3 in DNA: TGTGCCAGCAGCTTAGGTCATGGAAACACCATATATTTT.